A selection of T cell receptor beta chains follows, all from one sample in a study of CD8+CD57+ T cells in acquired aplastic anemia. TCRdb re-derived calls from the reads in MiXCR, one entry per CDR3 protein. Of just over 400,000 distinct CDR3 sequences listed, 60% to 80% are singletons. Sequenced material: sorted CD4+, CD8+, or CD8+CD57+ T cells (not recorded which) from PBMCs. Receptor source: a human donor in good health, serving as a control. Each CDR3 is given with its conserved first and last residue. Not every row has a clone size; where given, it reads once, few, many or a size class.

TRBV20-1,TRBJ2-3,-,CSATIGSRPNF
TRBV7-2,TRBJ1-1,-,CASRGTLTEAFF
TRBV20-1,TRBJ1-4,-,CSVRDLRGDGLFF
TRBV9,TRBJ1-6,-,CASTVDSLRLNSPLHF
TRBV7-2,-,-,CASRVGTHSYEQYF
TRBV5-1,TRBJ1-1,-,CASSQRTDKHTEAFF
TRBV20-1,TRBJ1-6,-,CSARVDRVGSPLHF
TRBV7-2,TRBJ2-7,-,CASSPATGAGEQYF
TRBV24-1,TRBJ2-7,-,CATSDFAEQYF
TRBV7-2,TRBJ2-1,-,CASSFNPNVPGNNEQFF
TRBV20-1,TRBJ1-5,many,CSAGAGDQPQHF
TRBV12-3/TRBV12-4,TRBJ1-3,-,CACSFGQGANF
TRBV19,TRBJ1-2,-,CASSPGNSADYGYTF
TRBV7-2,TRBJ2-1,-,CASSLQTLANEQHF
TRBV10-3,TRBJ1-1,-,CAVRDRGKTEAFF
TRBV25-1,TRBJ1-1,-,CASSESGEGAYTEAFF
TRBV20-1,TRBJ2-1,-,CSARRSNEKIF
TRBV19,TRBJ2-1,-,CATTTSASYNEQFF
TRBV7-2,TRBJ2-7,-,CASSARGQAGYEQYF
TRBV7-9,TRBJ1-2,-,CASSLGEFGYTF
TRBV2,TRBJ2-7,-,CASRGPRGEQYF
TRBV9,TRBJ1-4,-,CASSFGGGGGLFF
TRBV6-5,TRBJ1-1,many,CASSYLRTGNTEAFF
TRBV7-2,TRBJ1-3,-,CARHQGANVLIYF
TRBV7-9,TRBJ2-5,-,CASAGGEEIQYF
TRBV29-1,TRBJ1-2,few,CSVIPGTGDDGYTF
TRBV5-4,TRBJ1-2,many,CASSLRGRDYGYTF
TRBV9,TRBJ2-3,few,CASSPGVGDTQYF
TRBV3-1,TRBJ2-5,-,CASTVAGEETQYF
TRBV5-1,TRBJ1-6,-,CASSYTVDSPLHF
TRBV20-1,TRBJ2-4,few,CSARGSGGAAKNIQYF
TRBV5-8,TRBJ1-2,many,CASSLEAGQAYGYTF
TRBV12-3/TRBV12-4,TRBJ2-7,-,CASGLAAGVWNEQYF
TRBV9,TRBJ2-7,-,CASSEAGTVPYGQYF
TRBV7-2,TRBJ1-5,few,CASSPLAGTETQYF
TRBV18,TRBJ2-1,many,CASSPRPGRDNEQFF
TRBV7-2,TRBJ2-5,few,CASSLVRVEETQYF
TRBV20-1,TRBJ1-6,many,CSASLGQGGHNSPLHF
TRBV9,TRBJ1-1,-,CASSVDGGEGETFF
TRBV19,TRBJ1-3,many,CASSRAQGPRNTIYF
TRBV10-3,TRBJ1-6,-,CATSLDRFNSPLHF
TRBV20-1,TRBJ2-5,once,CSAREAVGYTGETQYF
TRBV29-1,TRBJ2-7,-,CSVARTPYEEYF
TRBV7-2,TRBJ1-5,-,CASSLTTGTGQPHHF
TRBV19,TRBJ2-2,once,CASRIARVTEELFF